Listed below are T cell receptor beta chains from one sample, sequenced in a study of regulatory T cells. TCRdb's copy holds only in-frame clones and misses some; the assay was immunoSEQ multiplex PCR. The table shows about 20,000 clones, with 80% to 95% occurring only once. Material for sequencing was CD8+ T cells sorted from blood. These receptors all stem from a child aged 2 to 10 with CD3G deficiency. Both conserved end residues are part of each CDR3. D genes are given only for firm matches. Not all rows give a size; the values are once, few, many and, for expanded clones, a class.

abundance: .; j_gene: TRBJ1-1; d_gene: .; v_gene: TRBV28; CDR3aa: CASSFWGTEAFF; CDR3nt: TGTGCCAGCAGTTTCTGGGGGACTGAAGCTTTCTTT
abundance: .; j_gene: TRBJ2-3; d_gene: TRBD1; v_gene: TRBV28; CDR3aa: CASSSSRVRDRATDTQYF; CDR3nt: TGTGCCAGCAGTTCTAGTAGAGTTCGGGACAGGGCCACAGATACGCAGTATTTT
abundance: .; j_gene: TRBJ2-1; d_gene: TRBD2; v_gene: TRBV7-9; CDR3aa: CASSLQTSGSMNEQFF; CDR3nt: TGTGCCAGCAGCCTCCAGACTAGCGGGAGTATGAATGAGCAGTTCTTC
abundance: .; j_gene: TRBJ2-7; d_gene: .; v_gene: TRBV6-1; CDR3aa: CASRKDGSWNEQYF; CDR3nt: TGTGCCAGCAGAAAGGACGGGAGTTGGAACGAGCAGTACTTC
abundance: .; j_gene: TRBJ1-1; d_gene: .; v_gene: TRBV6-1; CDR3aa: CASTKTGGNTEAFF; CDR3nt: TGTGCCAGCACCAAAACCGGGGGGAACACTGAAGCTTTCTTT
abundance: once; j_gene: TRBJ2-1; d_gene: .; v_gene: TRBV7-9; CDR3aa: CASSLALGASYNEQFF; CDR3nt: TGTGCCAGCAGCTTAGCCCTAGGGGCCTCCTACAATGAGCAGTTCTTC
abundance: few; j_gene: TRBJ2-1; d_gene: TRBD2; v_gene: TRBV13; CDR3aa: CASSSSGGEQFF; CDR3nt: TGTGCCAGCAGCTCCTCGGGGGGTGAGCAGTTCTTC
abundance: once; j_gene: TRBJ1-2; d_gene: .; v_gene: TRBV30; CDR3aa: CASWGNYGYTF; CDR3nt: TGTGCCTCCTGGGGAAACTATGGCTACACCTTC
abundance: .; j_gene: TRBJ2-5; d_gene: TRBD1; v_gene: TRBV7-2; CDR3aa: CASSALKGARETQYF; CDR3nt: TGTGCCAGCAGCGCCCTAAAGGGGGCCAGGGAGACCCAGTACTTC
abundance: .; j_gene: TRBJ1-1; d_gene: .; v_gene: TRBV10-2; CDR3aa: CASSYGTDTEAFF; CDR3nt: TGCGCCAGCAGTTATGGGACGGACACTGAAGCTTTCTTT
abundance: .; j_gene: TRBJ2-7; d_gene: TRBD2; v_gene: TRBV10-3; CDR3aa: CATGASGSEQYF; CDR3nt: TGTGCCACAGGGGCTAGCGGGAGCGAGCAGTACTTC
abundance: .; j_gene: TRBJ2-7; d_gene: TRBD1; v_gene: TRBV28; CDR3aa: CASSLVRQGAREQYF; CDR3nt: TGTGCCAGCAGCTTGGTAAGACAGGGGGCGAGAGAGCAGTACTTC
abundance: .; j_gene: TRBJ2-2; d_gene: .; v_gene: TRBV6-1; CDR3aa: CASYEWGAGELFF; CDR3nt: TGTGCCAGCTACGAGTGGGGGGCCGGGGAGCTGTTTTTT
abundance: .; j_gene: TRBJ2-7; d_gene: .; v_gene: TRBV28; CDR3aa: CASSLRWGREEHF; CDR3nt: TGTGCCAGCAGTTTGCGTTGGGGGAGAGAGGAGCACTTC
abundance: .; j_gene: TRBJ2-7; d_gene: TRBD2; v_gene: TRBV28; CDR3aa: CASSLTSGTTYEQYF; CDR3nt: TGTGCCAGCAGTTTAACTAGCGGGACAACCTACGAGCAGTACTTC
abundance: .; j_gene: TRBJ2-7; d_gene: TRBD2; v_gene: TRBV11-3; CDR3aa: CASRKPGGRRHDEQYF; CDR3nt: TGTGCCAGCAGGAAACCGGGGGGTCGGAGGCACGACGAGCAGTACTTC
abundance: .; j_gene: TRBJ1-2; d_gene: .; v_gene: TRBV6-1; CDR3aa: CASGPKLGRDGYTF; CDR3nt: TGTGCCAGTGGCCCGAAGCTTGGGCGAGACGGCTACACCTTC
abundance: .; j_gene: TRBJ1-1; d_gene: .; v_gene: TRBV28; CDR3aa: CASSFAGTEAFF; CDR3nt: TGTGCCAGCAGTTTTGCAGGGACTGAAGCTTTCTTT
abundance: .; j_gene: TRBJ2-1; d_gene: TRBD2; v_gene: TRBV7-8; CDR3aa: CASSLYGGSHPYNEQFF; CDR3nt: TGTGCCAGCAGCTTGTACGGCGGGAGCCACCCTTACAATGAGCAGTTCTTC
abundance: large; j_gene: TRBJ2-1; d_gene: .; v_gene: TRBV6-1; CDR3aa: CASSSPPGLEQFF; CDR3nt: TGTGCCAGCAGTTCTCCCCCCGGGCTCGAGCAGTTCTTC
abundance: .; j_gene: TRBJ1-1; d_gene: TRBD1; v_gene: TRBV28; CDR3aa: CASTQGGNTEAFF; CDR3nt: TGTGCCAGCACGCAGGGGGGGAACACTGAAGCTTTCTTT
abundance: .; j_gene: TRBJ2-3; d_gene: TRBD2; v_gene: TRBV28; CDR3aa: CASSFQRGSTDTQYF; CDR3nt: TGTGCCAGCAGTTTCCAGCGGGGGAGCACAGATACGCAGTATTTT
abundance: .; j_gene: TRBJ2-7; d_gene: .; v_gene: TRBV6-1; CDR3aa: CASSETGRYEQYF; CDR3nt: TGTGCCAGCAGCGAAACTGGGCGTTACGAGCAGTACTTC
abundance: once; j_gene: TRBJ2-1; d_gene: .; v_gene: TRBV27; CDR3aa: CASSLSIRGGHNEQFF; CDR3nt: TGTGCCAGCAGTTTATCGATCAGAGGCGGGCACAATGAGCAGTTCTTC
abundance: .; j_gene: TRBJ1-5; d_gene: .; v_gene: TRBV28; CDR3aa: CASSRGFGQPQHF; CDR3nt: TGTGCCAGCAGTAGGGGGTTCGGGCAGCCCCAGCATTTT
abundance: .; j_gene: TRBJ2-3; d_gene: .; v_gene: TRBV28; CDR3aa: CASSSGTLGQDTQYF; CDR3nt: TGTGCCAGCAGTTCCGGGACACTCGGGCAAGATACGCAGTATTTT
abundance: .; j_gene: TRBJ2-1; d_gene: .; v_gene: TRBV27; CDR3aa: CASSFGGAGNEQFF; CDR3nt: TGTGCCAGCAGTTTTGGCGGGGCCGGGAATGAGCAGTTCTTC
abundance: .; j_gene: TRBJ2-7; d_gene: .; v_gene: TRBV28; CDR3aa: CASSSRGWELNYEQYF; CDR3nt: TGTGCCAGCAGTTCACGAGGGTGGGAGTTGAACTACGAGCAGTACTTC
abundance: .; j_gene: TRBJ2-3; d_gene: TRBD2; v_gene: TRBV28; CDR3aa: CASSLGQREGAEADTQYF; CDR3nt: TGTGCCAGCAGTTTGGGGCAGCGGGAGGGCGCCGAGGCAGATACGCAGTATTTT
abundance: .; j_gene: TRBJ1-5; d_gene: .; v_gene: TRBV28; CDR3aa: CASSLIADSNQPQHF; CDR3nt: TGTGCCAGCAGTTTAATTGCGGATAGCAATCAGCCCCAGCATTTT
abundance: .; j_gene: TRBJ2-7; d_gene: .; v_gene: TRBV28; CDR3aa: CASSPTGHYEQYF; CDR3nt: TGTGCCAGCAGCCCTACGGGCCACTACGAGCAGTACTTC
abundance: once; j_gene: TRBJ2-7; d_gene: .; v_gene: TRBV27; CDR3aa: CASSRNGYEQYF; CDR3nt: TGTGCCAGCAGCCGAAACGGCTACGAGCAGTACTTC
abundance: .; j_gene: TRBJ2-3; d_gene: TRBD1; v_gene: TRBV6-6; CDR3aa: CASSSLQGSTQYF; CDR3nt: TGTGCCAGCAGTTCATTACAGGGGTCGACGCAGTATTTT
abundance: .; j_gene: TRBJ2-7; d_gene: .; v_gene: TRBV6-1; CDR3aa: CASSERDGGAYEQYF; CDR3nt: TGTGCCAGCAGTGAGAGGGACGGCGGAGCCTACGAGCAGTACTTC
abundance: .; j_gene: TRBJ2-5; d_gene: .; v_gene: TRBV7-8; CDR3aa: CASSLAVGPGAQYF; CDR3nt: TGTGCCAGCAGCTTAGCTGTCGGCCCGGGGGCCCAGTACTTC
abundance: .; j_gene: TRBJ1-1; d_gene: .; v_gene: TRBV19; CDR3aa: CASKPEGMAEAFF; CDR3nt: TGTGCCAGCAAACCGGAAGGGATGGCTGAAGCTTTCTTT
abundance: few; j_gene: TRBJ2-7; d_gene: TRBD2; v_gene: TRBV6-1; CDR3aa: CASSRLAGIYEQYF; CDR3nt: TGTGCCAGCAGCAGACTAGCGGGGATCTACGAGCAGTACTTC
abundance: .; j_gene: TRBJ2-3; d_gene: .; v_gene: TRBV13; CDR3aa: CASSRAGGADTQYF; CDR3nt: TGTGCCAGCAGCCGCGCTGGGGGAGCAGATACGCAGTATTTT
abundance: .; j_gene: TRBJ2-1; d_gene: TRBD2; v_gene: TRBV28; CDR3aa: CASSPLAGGETYNEQFF; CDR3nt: TGTGCCAGCAGTCCCCTAGCGGGAGGGGAAACCTACAATGAGCAGTTCTTC
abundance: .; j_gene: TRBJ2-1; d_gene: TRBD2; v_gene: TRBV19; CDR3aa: CASSAGASGWDEQFF; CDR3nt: TGTGCCAGTAGTGCAGGAGCTAGCGGGTGGGATGAGCAGTTCTTC
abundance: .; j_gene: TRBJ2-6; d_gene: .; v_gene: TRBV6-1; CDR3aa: CATRDLAGANVLTF; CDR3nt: TGTGCCACCCGGGACCTGGCTGGGGCCAACGTCCTGACTTTC
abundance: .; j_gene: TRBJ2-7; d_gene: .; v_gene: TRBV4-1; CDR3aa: CASSQAAGRGEQYF; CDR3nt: TGCGCCAGCAGCCAAGCGGCAGGAAGGGGCGAGCAGTACTTC
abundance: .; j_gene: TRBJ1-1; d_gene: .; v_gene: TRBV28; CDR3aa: CASSLPQGAEAFF; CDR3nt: TGTGCCAGCAGTTTGCCACAAGGGGCTGAAGCTTTCTTT
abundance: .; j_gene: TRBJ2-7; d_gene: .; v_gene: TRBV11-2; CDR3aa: CASSYGYEQYF; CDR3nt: TGTGCCAGCAGCTATGGCTACGAGCAGTACTTC
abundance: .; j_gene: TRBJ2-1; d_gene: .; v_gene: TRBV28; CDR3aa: CASSLPGSNYNEQFF; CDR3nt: TGTGCCAGCAGTTTACCAGGGTCGAACTACAATGAGCAGTTCTTC
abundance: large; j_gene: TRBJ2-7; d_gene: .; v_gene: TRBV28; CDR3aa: CASSLDRRYEQYF; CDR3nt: TGTGCCAGCAGTTTAGACAGGAGGTACGAGCAGTACTTC
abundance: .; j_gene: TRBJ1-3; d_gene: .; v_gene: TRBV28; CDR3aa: CASSFRGVGNTIYF; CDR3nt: TGTGCCAGCAGTTTCCGAGGGGTCGGAAACACCATATATTTT
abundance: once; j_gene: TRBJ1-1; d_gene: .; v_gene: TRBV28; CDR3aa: CASSVNRGMNTEAFF; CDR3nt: TGTGCCAGCAGTGTGAACCGGGGGATGAACACTGAAGCTTTCTTT
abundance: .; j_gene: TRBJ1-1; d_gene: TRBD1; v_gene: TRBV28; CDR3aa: CASSITGTGAFF; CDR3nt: TGTGCCAGCAGCATAACCGGGACAGGGGCTTTCTTT
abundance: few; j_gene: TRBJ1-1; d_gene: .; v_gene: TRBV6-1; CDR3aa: CASSFRDNTEAFF; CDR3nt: TGTGCCAGCAGTTTCAGGGATAACACTGAAGCTTTCTTT